A selection of T cell receptor beta chains follows, all from one sample in a study of T cells in Graves' hyperthyroidism and ophthalmopathy. TCRdb re-called the multiplex PCR reads with MiXCR, one entry per CDR3 protein. The repertoire consists of 500,000 to 700,000 distinct CDR3 sequences, with approximately 15% occurring once and the leading ten covering 15% to 20%. Sequencing input: blood. These receptor sequences come from a young woman with Graves' hyperthyroidism. Both conserved end residues are part of each CDR3. D genes are given only for firm matches. The size of a clone is reported for some rows only, either as once, few or many, or as a class for expanded clones.

clone_size,j_call,d_call,v_call,cdr3_nt,cdr3_aa
many,TRBJ2-2,TRBD1,TRBV3-1,TGTGCCAGCAGCCTAGGCGGACAGGGGGCGTGGGAGCTGTTTTTT,CASSLGGQGAWELFF
few,TRBJ2-1,TRBD2,TRBV29-1,TGCAGCGTTAGGGGAAGACTAGCGGGAGGGGGGCATGACGATGAGCAGTTCTTC,CSVRGRLAGGGHDDEQFF
many,TRBJ2-3,-,TRBV27,TGTGCCAGCAGTGATTATTCCACAGATACGCAGTATTTT,CASSDYSTDTQYF
-,TRBJ2-5,-,TRBV7-9,TGTGCCAGCAGCTTAAGGGTCGGCAGGGAAGAGACCCAGTACTTC,CASSLRVGREETQYF
-,TRBJ2-3,TRBD2,TRBV9,TGTGCCAGCAGCGTCGGGACTAGCGGGAGTTGGGCAGATACGCAGTATTTT,CASSVGTSGSWADTQYF
-,TRBJ2-2,-,TRBV28,TGTGCCAGCAGTTTCCCAGGAAACTCCATCGCGAACACCGGGGAGCTGTTTTTT,CASSFPGNSIANTGELFF
many,TRBJ2-1,-,TRBV7-9,TGTGCCAGCAGCTCAGCTAGCTCCTACAATGAGCAGTTCTTC,CASSSASSYNEQFF
few,TRBJ2-7,TRBD1,TRBV28,TGTGCCAGCAGTCGGGACAGACTCCTAGCATCCTACGAGCAGTACTTC,CASSRDRLLASYEQYF
many,TRBJ1-5,-,TRBV12-3/TRBV12-4,TGTGCCAGCAGTTTAACCCTTACAGCCCAGCATTTT,CASSLTLTAQHF
few,TRBJ2-4,-,TRBV4-1,TGCGCCAGCAGCCAAGAAAGGCAGACCCTAGCCAAAAACATTCAGTACTTC,CASSQERQTLAKNIQYF
many,TRBJ2-1,TRBD2,TRBV5-1,TGCGCCAGCAGCTTGACGGGAGGGCCTCACAATGAGCAGTTCTTC,CASSLTGGPHNEQFF
many,TRBJ2-5,-,TRBV3-1,TGTGCCAGCAGCCAAGGAGGGGGGAGTGGCGAGACCCAGTACTTC,CASSQGGGSGETQYF
many,TRBJ2-7,TRBD1,TRBV2,TGTGCCAGCAATCCGGGACAGAACCCCTACGAGCAGTACTTC,CASNPGQNPYEQYF
many,TRBJ1-1,-,TRBV27,TGTGCCAGCAGCTCCGGTCGGTACACTGAAGCTTTCTTT,CASSSGRYTEAFF
many,TRBJ1-2,-,TRBV2,TGTGCCAGCAGCCTTGCGGGGCGCGGCTACACCTTC,CASSLAGRGYTF
many,TRBJ2-1,-,TRBV10-3,TGTGCCATCAGTGTGACAGGTCTCTACAATGAGCAGTTCTTC,CAISVTGLYNEQFF
-,TRBJ1-2,TRBD1,TRBV20-1,TGCAGTGCTAGAGATGTGACAGGGAATAGGTGGGGGAGAGGCTACACCTTC,CSARDVTGNRWGRGYTF
once,TRBJ2-2,-,TRBV7-9,TGTGCCAGCAGCCGAACATCACCGAACACCGGGGAGCTGTTTTTT,CASSRTSPNTGELFF
few,TRBJ1-1,TRBD1,TRBV4-3,TGCGCCAGCAGCCAAGCAGCGGGACAGGGGAATGAAGCTTTCTTT,CASSQAAGQGNEAFF
-,TRBJ2-3,-,TRBV29-1,TGCAGCGTTGAGACCACTAGCACAGATACGCAGTATTTT,CSVETTSTDTQYF
many,TRBJ2-1,-,TRBV13,TGTGCCAGCAGCTGGGGGAACCCTCTCTACAATGAGCAGTTCTTC,CASSWGNPLYNEQFF
few,TRBJ2-7,-,TRBV6-5,TGTGCCAGCAGTTACTCGGTACTAGGGAGCGAGCAGTACTTC,CASSYSVLGSEQYF
-,TRBJ2-7,TRBD1,TRBV5-1,TGCGCCAGCAATCCGGGACAGGCGACCTACGAGCAGTACTTC,CASNPGQATYEQYF
-,TRBJ2-1,-,TRBV9,TGTGCCAGCAGCGTAGAGGCTACGGGCGGTGAGCAGTTCTTC,CASSVEATGGEQFF
-,TRBJ1-4,-,TRBV2,TGTGCCAGCAGTGAAGTGAAAGGGTGGGGAAAACTGTTTTTT,CASSEVKGWGKLFF
few,TRBJ2-7,-,TRBV6-2/TRBV6-3,TGTGCCAGCCGGGATTTAGGTCAGGGGACCTACGAGCAGTACTTC,CASRDLGQGTYEQYF
many,TRBJ1-4,-,TRBV2,TGTGCCAGCAGTCGGGGGGTTGCTAATGAAAAACTGTTTTTT,CASSRGVANEKLFF